The 32 T cell receptor beta chains below all came from one sample that was sequenced in a study of blood T cell repertoires in COVID-19. Data came from immunoSEQ multiplex PCR; TCRdb stores just in-frame clones and leaves some out. This table has 150,000 to 200,000 clones, roughly four fifths appearing once. Sequencing input: peripheral blood. These receptors all stem from a human donor in a cohort sampled during active COVID-19.

J is TRBJ2-4 and V is TRBV10-1; D gene unclear. This CDR3 is 15 amino acids long. Trimming cost V 0 bases and J 7 bases, with 13 bases left between them. The germline V gene has CDR1 WNHNN and CDR2 SYGVQD (reference sequence). Written as DNA, the CDR3 is TGCGCCAGCAGTGAGTCATCAGTTCCGGAGAACATTCAGTACTTC. Amino acid sequence: CASSESSVPENIQYF.

This chain links TRBV7-9 with TRBJ1-3; D gene unclear. From germline, CDR1 is SEHNR and CDR2 FQNEAQ (reference sequence). This CDR3 region has 13 residues. V was pared by 7 bases and J by 0 bases, with 7 bases between. The chain's CDR3 is CASIENSGNTIYF. The CDR3, as DNA: TGTGCCAGCATCGAGAACTCTGGAAACACCATATATTTT.

V is TRBV27 and J is TRBJ1-1; D uncertain. Germline loops: CDR1 MNHEY, CDR2 SMNVEV (reference sequence). Trimming cost V 0 bases and J 0 bases, with 8 bases left between them. The CDR3 extends over 15 amino acids. CDR3 protein: CASSLSILMNTEAFF. CDR3 in DNA: TGTGCCAGCAGTTTATCAATACTCATGAACACTGAAGCTTTCTTT.

The V gene is TRBV11-3, the J gene TRBJ2-3; possibly TRBD2 for D (5 bases). Trimming took off 0 bases at V and 5 bases at J, with 6 bases between the two ends. Germline lookup yields CDR1 SGHNT and CDR2 YENEEA. CDR3 length equals 13 residues. CDR3 sequence reads: CASSLDREDTQYF. The CDR3 nucleotides read TGTGCCAGCAGCTTAGATCGGGAAGATACGCAGTATTTT.

The chain carries TRBV29-1 and TRBJ2-1; the match to TRBD2 covers 10 bases. V lost 4 bases to trimming and J lost 7 bases; unmatched junction nucleotides: 10. Germline V gives CDR1 SQVTM, CDR2 ANQGSEA. The CDR3 sequence is 15 residues long. Written as DNA, the CDR3 is TGCAGCGTTGGGCCTAGCGGGAGCGCATCTAATGAGCAGTTCTTC. Its protein product is CSVGPSGSASNEQFF.

The chain is built from TRBV9 and TRBJ1-3; 9 bases line up with TRBD1. V shed 4 bases and J 2 bases; nucleotides not matched to a gene: 10. Germline V gene lookup returns CDR1 SGDLS and CDR2 YYNGEE. CDR3 length: 17 residues. CDR3 in amino acids: CASSPRGQGAPGNTIYF. CDR3 in DNA: TGTGCCAGCAGCCCCCGGGGACAGGGAGCTCCTGGAAACACCATATATTTT. Combining the CDR3 with reference TRBV9 and TRBJ1-3 gives the whole variable domain DSGVTQTPKHLITATGQRVTLRCSPRSGDLSVYWYQQSLDQGLQFLIQYYNGEERAKGNILERFSAQQFPDLHSELNLSSLELGDSALYFCASSPRGQGAPGNTIYFGEGSWLTVV.

The gene calls are TRBV28 and TRBJ1-4; TRBD1 is a possible D gene (6 bases). The V and J ends lost 11 bases and 8 bases respectively, with 9 bases between them. The CDR3 consists of 10 residues. Looked up from germline, CDR1 is MDHEN and CDR2 is SYDVKM. The CDR3 DNA reads as TGTGCCCCTAGGGGGGAAAAACTGTTTTTT. This codes for CAPRGEKLFF.

A single count supports this clone. This sequence joins TRBV15 and TRBJ2-1; D possibly corresponds to TRBD2 (6 bases). The germline V gene has CDR1 LNHNV and CDR2 YYDKDF (reference sequence). This CDR3 is 15 amino acids long. The V end lost 6 bases, the J end lost 0 bases, and 12 bases lay between the germline ends. CDR3 coding DNA: TGTGCCACCAGACTAGCAAACCGCTCCTACAATGAGCAGTTCTTC. Its translation: CATRLANRSYNEQFF.

J is TRBJ2-1 and V is TRBV5-1; a possible D gene is TRBD1 (6 bases). Trimming took 0 bases from V and 1 from J, leaving 8 bases between them. This CDR3 is built from 15 residues. Germline V gives CDR1 SGHRS, CDR2 YFSETQ. CDR3 nucleotides: TGCGCCAGCAGCTTGGGCGGACAGTCCTACAATGAGCAGTTCTTC. The encoded protein is CASSLGGQSYNEQFF.

J is TRBJ2-1 and V is TRBV9, with TRBD2 as a possible D gene (6 bases). Germline V gene lookup returns CDR1 SGDLS and CDR2 YYNGEE. Trimming removed 6 bases from V and 2 bases from J, with 15 bases in between. CDR3 length: 15 amino acids. CDR3 bases: TGTGCCAGCACATCCCGGGGCGGGACCTACAATGAGCAGTTCTTC. This translates into CASTSRGGTYNEQFF.

This chain uses TRBV12-5 with TRBJ1-3; D ambiguous. The V gene's germline CDR1 is LGHNT and CDR2 FRNRAP. The CDR3 is 13 amino acids. Trimming removed 5 bases from V and 2 bases from J, with 7 bases in between. Written as DNA, the CDR3 is TGTGCTAGTGGTCCCGTCCCTGGAAACACCATATATTTT. Its protein is CASGPVPGNTIYF.

This clone was observed a handful of times. This chain joins TRBV6-5 and TRBJ1-3; weak D call: TRBD1 (6 bases). V was pared by 6 bases and J by 6 bases, with 9 bases between. Germline CDR1 MNHEY, CDR2 SVGAGI. The length of the CDR3 is 12 residues. Written as DNA, the CDR3 is TGTGCCAGCAGACAGGGTCCAAACACCATATATTTT. The encoded protein is CASRQGPNTIYF.

The CDR3 sequence is CASSLAGAPGELFF. In DNA form, the CDR3 reads TGCGCCAGCAGTCTAGCGGGAGCGCCCGGGGAGCTGTTTTTT. This chain joins TRBV5-1 and TRBJ2-2; 10 nucleotides align to TRBD2. Trimming at V came to 5 bases and at J to 6 bases, leaving 4 bases not matched to a gene. The CDR3 extends over 14 amino acids. Germline V gene data show CDR1 as SGHRS and CDR2 as YFSETQ.

The J gene is TRBJ1-2, the V gene TRBV5-4; 9 nucleotides agree with TRBD1. The CDR3 spans 13 residues. V shed 4 bases and J 6 bases; nucleotides not matched to a gene: 4. Looked up from germline, CDR1 is SGHNT and CDR2 is YYREEE (reference sequence). The CDR3 spells CASSKTGGDGYTF. In DNA, the CDR3 is TGTGCCAGCAGCAAGACAGGGGGAGATGGCTACACCTTC. Together with reference TRBV5-4 and TRBJ1-2, the CDR3 gives the full variable domain: ETGVTQSPTHLIKTRGQQVTLRCSSQSGHNTVSWYQQALGQGPQFIFQYYREEENGRGNFPPRFSGLQFPNYSSELNVNALELDDSALYLCASSKTGGDGYTFGSGTRLTVV.

This chain connects TRBV19 to TRBJ2-1, with TRBD2 identical over 13 bases. Trimming took 5 bases from V and 0 from J; bases not matched to a gene: 4. The germline CDR1 and CDR2 sequences are LNHDA and SQIVND (reference sequence). The CDR3 is 17 residues long. CDR3 in DNA: TGTGCCAGTAGTTGGACTAGCGGGAGTCTCTCCTACAATGAGCAGTTCTTC. Its translation is CASSWTSGSLSYNEQFF.

This sequence joins TRBV6-2 or TRBV6-3 and TRBJ1-2, with 7 positions matching TRBD1. CDR1 MNHEY and CDR2 SVGEGT come from the germline V gene. The ends lost 5 bases at V and 3 bases at J; junction bases unmatched: 12. The CDR3 totals 16 residues. CDR3 coding DNA: TGTGCCAGCAGTGACCGGGACAGTCTCCCCGACTATGGCTACACCTTC. This sequence encodes CASSDRDSLPDYGYTF.

The chain couples TRBV27 to TRBJ1-5, with D perhaps matching TRBD1 (6 bases). Deletions cut 3 bases from V and 4 bases from J, with 10 bases between. The V gene's germline CDR1 is MNHEY and CDR2 SMNVEV (reference sequence). The CDR3 sequence is 14 residues long. Here the CDR3 reads CASSFSGVNQPQHF. The CDR3 nucleotides read TGTGCCAGCAGTTTTTCAGGGGTGAATCAGCCCCAGCATTTT.

The J gene is TRBJ1-1, the V gene TRBV18; possible D gene TRBD1, 6 bases. Between the trimmed V and J ends, which lost 3 bases and 4 bases, there was a span of 21 bases. CDR1 is KGHSH, CDR2 LQKENI, per germline. The CDR3 covers 17 residues. CDR3 nucleotide sequence: TGTGCCAGCTCACCCGGCAGGGGCCGGGAAGGGAGCACTGAAGCTTTCTTT. This encodes CASSPGRGREGSTEAFF.

V is TRBV5-1 and J is TRBJ2-5; the match to TRBD2 covers 7 bases. CDR1 is SGHRS and CDR2 is YFSETQ in the germline V gene. With V trimmed by 0 bases and J by 2 bases, 7 bases remained unmatched. The CDR3 is 16 amino acids. CDR3 coding DNA: TGCGCCAGCAGCTTGGGCGGGGGAGGAGGGCAAGAGACCCAGTACTTC. Amino acids: CASSLGGGGGQETQYF.

The chain combines TRBV10-3 with TRBJ2-1, with TRBD2 matching over 8 bases. The length of the CDR3 is 16 residues. Germline V CDR1 and CDR2: ENHRY, SYGVKD. V gave up 0 bases and J gave up 3 bases; unmatched junction bases: 4. The CDR3 sequence: CAISESKLADYNEQFF. DNA for the CDR3: TGTGCCATCAGTGAGTCGAAACTAGCGGACTACAATGAGCAGTTCTTC.

V is TRBV12-3 or TRBV12-4 and J is TRBJ2-2; D not resolved. Trimming shortened V by 4 bases and J by 4 bases, and 7 bases separated the two germline ends. This CDR3 is built from 13 residues. CDR3 DNA sequence: TGTGCCAGCAGTTCCCCATCCACCGGGGAGCTGTTTTTT. This codes for CASSSPSTGELFF.

V usage is TRBV10-3 and J usage is TRBJ2-7, with D perhaps matching TRBD1 (5 bases). This CDR3 region has 13 residues. Between the trimmed V and J ends, which lost 0 bases and 6 bases, there was a span of 9 bases. Germline-derived CDR1 and CDR2 are ENHRY and SYGVKD. CDR3: CAISESGRSEQYF. In nucleotides, the CDR3 is TGTGCCATCAGTGAGTCGGGGCGCAGCGAGCAGTACTTC.

The chain recombines TRBV19 with TRBJ1-2; a possible D gene is TRBD1 (5 bases). This CDR3 spans 15 amino acids. Germline values: CDR1 LNHDA, CDR2 SQIVND (reference sequence). V was clipped by 7 bases and J by 5 bases, with 20 bases between them. This CDR3 is CASTSQGRGLYGYTF. The CDR3 DNA reads as TGTGCCAGTACCTCCCAGGGTCGGGGGTTGTATGGCTACACCTTC.

In the case of this clone: This sample includes further DNA sequences coding for the same CDR3. The rearrangement links TRBV5-1 to TRBJ2-1, with 10 bases lining up with TRBD2. Germline CDR1 and CDR2: SGHRS and YFSETQ. Trimming took 0 bases from V and 6 from J; bases not matched to a gene: 3. This CDR3 region has 15 residues. The CDR3, as DNA: TGCGCCAGCAGCTTGGGGGCTAGCGGGGGCAATGAGCAGTTCTTC. It is translated as CASSLGASGGNEQFF.

The chain carries TRBV19 and TRBJ2-3; 11 positions agree with TRBD1. From germline, CDR1 is LNHDA and CDR2 SQIVND (reference sequence). The length of the CDR3 is 18 residues. V shed 4 bases and J 3 bases; nucleotides not matched to a gene: 12. The CDR3 loop reads CASSTTGQGGGGTDTQYF. CDR3 nucleotide sequence: TGTGCCAGTAGTACAACGGGACAGGGGGGAGGAGGAACAGATACGCAGTATTTT.

This clone was detected only a few times. Other nucleotide sequences in the sample specify the same CDR3. The gene calls are TRBV2 and TRBJ2-2; TRBD2 matches 7 bases. The trim removed 7 bases at V and 2 bases at J, leaving 4 bases unmatched. CDR1 and CDR2 (germline): SNHLY, FYNNEI. The CDR3 covers 14 residues. As DNA, the CDR3 is TGTGCCAGCAAAGGACTAGTAAACACCGGGGAGCTGTTTTTT. Residues: CASKGLVNTGELFF.

The chain couples TRBV6-5 to TRBJ1-4, with TRBD1 matching 10 bases. Trimming took 6 bases from V and 8 from J; bases not matched to a gene: 6. The CDR3 contains 14 residues. Germline CDR1 MNHEY, CDR2 SVGAGI. The DNA for the CDR3 is TGTGCCAGCAGAGGGACAGGGGATGGCGAAAAACTGTTTTTT. It codes for CASRGTGDGEKLFF.

The genes are TRBV18 and TRBJ1-5; TRBD1 might be the D (6 bases). Germline V gene lookup returns CDR1 KGHSH and CDR2 LQKENI. The CDR3 consists of 14 residues. Trimming left V 3 bases short and J 4 bases short, with 10 bases between. CDR3 in amino acids: CASSPRDTNQPQHF. CDR3 coding DNA: TGTGCCAGCTCACCGAGGGACACGAATCAGCCCCAGCATTTT.

This clone was seen once. This sequence joins TRBV24-1 and TRBJ2-1, with D uncertain. Germline V lookup: CDR1 KGHDR, CDR2 SFDVKD. V was pared by 5 bases and J by 7 bases, with 11 bases between. The CDR3 is 13 amino acids. The CDR3 region has the DNA TGTGCCACCAGTGTACCTGGTCGGAATGAGCAGTTCTTC. Its protein product is CATSVPGRNEQFF.

The V and J genes are TRBV6-5 and TRBJ1-2, with D maybe TRBD1 (5 bases). The germline V gene has CDR1 MNHEY and CDR2 SVGAGI. Trimming left V 5 bases short and J 4 bases short, with 14 bases between. The length of the CDR3 is 14 residues. The CDR3 here is CASSTPERGYGYTF. Here the CDR3 DNA reads TGTGCCAGCAGTACCCCTGAAAGGGGCTATGGCTACACCTTC.

The chain's CDR3 is CATWDRWNTNTEAFF. The CDR3 coding sequence is TGTGCCACCTGGGACAGGTGGAATACCAACACTGAAGCTTTCTTT. This chain uses TRBV19 with TRBJ1-1, with 8 bases aligning to TRBD1. Germline CDR1 and CDR2: LNHDA and SQIVND (reference sequence). The CDR3 has 15 amino acids. V shed 10 bases and J 2 bases; nucleotides not matched to a gene: 12.

The V gene is TRBV7-2, the J gene TRBJ1-1, with TRBD1 as a possible D gene (5 bases). The ends were cut back, 5 bases at V and 6 bases at J, with 13 bases in the middle. The germline gives CDR1 SGHTA, CDR2 FQGNSA. The CDR3 spans 13 residues. The CDR3 DNA follows: TGTGCCAGCAGCCTCCAGACCAGGGCTGAAGCTTTCTTT. Translation gives CASSLQTRAEAFF.